What follows are 7 T cell receptor beta chains derived from one specimen sequenced in a study of identical twins. A single record per CDR3 protein comes from TCRdb applying MiXCR to the 5' RACE reads. Counted here are 400,000 to 500,000 distinct CDR3 sequences, roughly an eighth occurring once; the ten biggest clones make up 0.98%. These data were also reused for a study on yellow fever vaccine responses in identical twins.

The sample was CD4+ T cells sorted from blood. The receptors were gathered from a woman between 18 and 29 years old in good health.

The chain employs TRBV20-1 and TRBJ2-7, with D perhaps matching TRBD1 or TRBD2 (5 bases each). Germline CDR1 reads DFQATT; CDR2 reads SNEGSKA (reference sequence). The CDR3 length is 14 residues. With 6 bases removed from V and 2 bases from J, the gap between germline ends came to 17 bases. CDR3 nucleotides: TGCAGTGCCAAAAACCGGGACCCCACCTACGAGCAGTACTTC. Residues: CSAKNRDPTYEQYF.

This clonotype was detected many times. The J gene is TRBJ1-1, the V gene TRBV12-3 or TRBV12-4, with D perhaps TRBD1 (6 bases). The CDR3 is made up of 14 amino acids. Between the trimmed V and J ends, which lost 3 bases and 1 base, there was a span of 9 bases. CDR3 DNA sequence: TGTGCCAGCAGTTTGGGGGGCTCGAACACTGAAGCTTTCTTT. This sequence encodes CASSLGGSNTEAFF.

This clonotype was seen a handful of times. The gene calls are TRBV20-1 and TRBJ2-2, with D hard to call. The V gene lost 0 bases and the J gene lost 0 bases, with 14 bases spanning the gap. The germline V gene has CDR1 DFQATT and CDR2 SNEGSKA (reference sequence). The CDR3 is made up of 17 amino acids. In DNA form, the CDR3 reads TGCAGTGCTAGAGATGGCGGCAGGAGCTCGAACACCGGGGAGCTGTTTTTT. Protein: CSARDGGRSSNTGELFF.

The rearrangement uses TRBV9 and TRBJ2-3; TRBD1 is a possible D gene (6 bases). V lost 0 bases and J 6 bases, leaving 8 bases between the germline ends. Germline assignment: CDR1 SGDLS and CDR2 YYNGEE. CDR3 length equals 13 residues. The CDR3 protein is CASSVDQGDTQYF. The CDR3 nucleotides are TGTGCCAGCAGCGTAGATCAGGGGGATACGCAGTATTTT.

Regarding this clonotype: Germline and junction disagree at one end, which may indicate a read error. This sequence joins TRBV7-9 and TRBJ1-2, with a possible D match to TRBD1 (5 bases). Looked up from germline, CDR1 is SEHNR and CDR2 is FQNEAQ (reference sequence). The CDR3 sequence is 17 residues long. The CDR3 protein is CASSGWGRERNRYDYTF. The CDR3 DNA is TGTGCCAGCAGCGGGTGGGGCAGGGAGAGAAACCGCTATGACTACACCTTC.

In its sample, this clonotype was seen a few times. This chain uses TRBV28 with TRBJ2-1; 8 nucleotides line up with TRBD1. Germline V gene lookup returns CDR1 MDHEN and CDR2 SYDVKM. Trimming cost V 4 bases and J 7 bases; bases outside gene matches: 18. The CDR3 covers 18 residues. DNA of the CDR3: TGTGCCAGCAGTTGGGGGGTACCAAGGACAGGGAATGCGAATGAGCAGTTCTTC. Encoded protein: CASSWGVPRTGNANEQFF.

The chain joins TRBV28 to TRBJ1-2, with D unclear. The CDR3 length is 16 residues. Germline CDR1 and CDR2: MDHEN and SYDVKM. The V end was cut by 6 bases, the J end by 2 bases, with 19 bases between. This CDR3 reads CASSPAEERRNYGYTF. The CDR3 coding sequence is TGTGCCAGCAGCCCTGCTGAGGAACGACGGAACTATGGCTACACCTTC.